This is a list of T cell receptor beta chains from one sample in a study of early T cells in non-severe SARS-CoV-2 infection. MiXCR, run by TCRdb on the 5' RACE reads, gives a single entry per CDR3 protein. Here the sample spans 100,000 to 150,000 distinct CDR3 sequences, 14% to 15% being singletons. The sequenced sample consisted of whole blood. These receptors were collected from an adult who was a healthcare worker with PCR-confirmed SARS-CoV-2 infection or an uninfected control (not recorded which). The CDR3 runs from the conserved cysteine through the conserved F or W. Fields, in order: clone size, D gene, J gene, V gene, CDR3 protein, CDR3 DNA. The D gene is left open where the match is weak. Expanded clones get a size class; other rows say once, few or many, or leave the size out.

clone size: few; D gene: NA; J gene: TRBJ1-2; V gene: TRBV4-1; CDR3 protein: CASSQESGLNSGYTF; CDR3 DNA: TGCGCCAGCAGCCAAGAATCGGGCCTCAACAGTGGCTACACCTTC
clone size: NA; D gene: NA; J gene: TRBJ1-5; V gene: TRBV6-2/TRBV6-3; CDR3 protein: CASSFGSGSNQPQHF; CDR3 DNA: TGTGCCAGCAGTTTTGGATCTGGGAGCAATCAGCCCCAGCATTTT
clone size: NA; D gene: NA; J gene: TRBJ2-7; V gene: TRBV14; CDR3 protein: CASSQDMGVEQYF; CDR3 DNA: TGTGCCAGCAGCCAAGATATGGGGGTCGAGCAGTACTTC
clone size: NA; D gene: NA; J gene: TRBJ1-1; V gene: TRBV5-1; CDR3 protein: CASSLWRGTDSEAFF; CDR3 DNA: TGCGCCAGCAGCTTGTGGAGGGGAACAGACTCTGAAGCTTTCTTT
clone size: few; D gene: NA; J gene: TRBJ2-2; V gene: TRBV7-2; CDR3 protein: CASSSTGPSLAGELFF; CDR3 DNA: TGTGCCAGCAGCTCTACCGGGCCCAGTCTCGCCGGGGAGCTGTTTTTT
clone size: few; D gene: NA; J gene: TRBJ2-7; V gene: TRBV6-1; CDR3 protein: CASSEAQGTEQYF; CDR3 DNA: TGTGCCAGCAGTGAAGCGCAAGGGACCGAGCAGTACTTC
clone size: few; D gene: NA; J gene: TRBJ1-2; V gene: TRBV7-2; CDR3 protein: CASSLETGGYTF; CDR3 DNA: TGTGCCAGCAGCTTAGAAACCGGCGGCTACACCTTC
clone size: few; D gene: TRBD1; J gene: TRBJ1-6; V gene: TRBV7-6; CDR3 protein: CASSPETGENSPLHF; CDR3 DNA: TGTGCCAGCAGCCCAGAGACAGGGGAGAATTCACCCCTCCACTTT
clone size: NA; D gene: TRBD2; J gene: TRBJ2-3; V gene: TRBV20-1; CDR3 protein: CSAREAGGYLSTDTQYF; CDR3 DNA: TGCAGTGCTAGAGAAGCGGGGGGATACCTCAGCACAGATACGCAGTATTTT
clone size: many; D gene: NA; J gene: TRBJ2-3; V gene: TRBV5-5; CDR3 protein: CASSLIGTDTQYF; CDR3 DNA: TGTGCCAGCAGCCTAATAGGGACAGATACGCAGTATTTT
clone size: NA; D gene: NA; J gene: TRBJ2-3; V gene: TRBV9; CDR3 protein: CASSVAGGAGDTQYF; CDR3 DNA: TGTGCCAGCAGCGTAGCTGGGGGGGCCGGAGATACGCAGTATTTT
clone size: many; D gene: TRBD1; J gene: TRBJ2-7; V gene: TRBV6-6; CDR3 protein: CASSQPGQVSYEQYF; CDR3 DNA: TGTGCCAGCAGTCAACCGGGACAGGTCTCCTACGAGCAGTACTTC
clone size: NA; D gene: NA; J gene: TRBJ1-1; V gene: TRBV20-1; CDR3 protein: CGAPRTDVRTEAFF; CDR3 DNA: TGCGGTGCTCCTAGAACGGACGTCCGAACTGAAGCTTTCTTT
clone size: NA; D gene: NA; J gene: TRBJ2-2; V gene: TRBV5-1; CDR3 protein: CASSLYGNTGELFF; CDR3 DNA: TGCGCCAGCAGCTTGTACGGGAACACCGGGGAGCTGTTTTTT
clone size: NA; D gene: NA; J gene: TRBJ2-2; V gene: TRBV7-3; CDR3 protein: CASSLSSDGELFF; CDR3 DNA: TGTGCCAGCAGCTTAAGTTCTGACGGGGAGCTGTTTTTT
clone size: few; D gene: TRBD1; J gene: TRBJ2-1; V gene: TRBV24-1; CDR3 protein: CATSDPGQADNEQFF; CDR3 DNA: TGTGCCACCAGTGACCCGGGACAGGCTGACAATGAGCAGTTCTTC
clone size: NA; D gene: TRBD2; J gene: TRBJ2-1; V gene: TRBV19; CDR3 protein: CASSKAPGTSGFSSYNEQFF; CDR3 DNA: TGTGCCAGTAGTAAGGCCCCCGGGACTAGCGGGTTCAGCTCCTACAATGAGCAGTTCTTC
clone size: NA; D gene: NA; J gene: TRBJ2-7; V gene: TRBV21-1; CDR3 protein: CARPDLRGEQYF; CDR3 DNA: TGTGCCAGACCGGACCTTAGAGGGGAGCAGTACTTC
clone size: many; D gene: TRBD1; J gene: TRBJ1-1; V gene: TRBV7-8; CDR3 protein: CASSLTGRTEAFF; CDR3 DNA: TGTGCCAGCAGCTTGACAGGGCGCACTGAAGCTTTCTTT
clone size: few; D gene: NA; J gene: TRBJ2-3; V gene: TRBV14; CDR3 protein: CASSLQNTQYF; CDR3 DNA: TGTGCCAGCAGCCTACAAAATACGCAGTATTTT
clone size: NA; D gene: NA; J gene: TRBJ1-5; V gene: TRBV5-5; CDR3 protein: CASSLMGSNQPQHF; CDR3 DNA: TGTGCCAGCAGCTTGATGGGTAGCAATCAGCCCCAGCATTTT
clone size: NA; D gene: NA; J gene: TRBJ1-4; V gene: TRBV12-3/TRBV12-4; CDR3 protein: CAILSGNSEKLFF; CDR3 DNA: TGTGCCATCCTATCGGGGAATAGTGAAAAACTGTTTTTT
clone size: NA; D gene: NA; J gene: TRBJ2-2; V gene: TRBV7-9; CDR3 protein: CASGGQSPNTGELFF; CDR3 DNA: TGTGCCAGCGGCGGACAGAGCCCGAACACCGGGGAGCTGTTTTTT
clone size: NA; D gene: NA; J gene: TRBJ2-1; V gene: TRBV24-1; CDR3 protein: CATSEPGTTNEQFF; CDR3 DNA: TGTGCCACCAGTGAACCCGGGACCACCAATGAGCAGTTCTTC
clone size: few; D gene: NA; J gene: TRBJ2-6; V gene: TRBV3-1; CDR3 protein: CASSQKPTAGANVLTF; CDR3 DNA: TGTGCCAGCAGCCAAAAGCCCACCGCGGGGGCCAACGTCCTGACTTTC
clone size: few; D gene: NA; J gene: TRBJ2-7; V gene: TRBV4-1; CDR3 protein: CASSQVDKTYEQYF; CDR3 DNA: TGCGCCAGCAGCCAGGTAGACAAGACCTACGAGCAGTACTTC
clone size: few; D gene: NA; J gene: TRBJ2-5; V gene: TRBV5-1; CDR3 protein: CASRPPGHLRETQYF; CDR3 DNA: TGCGCCAGCCGACCACCGGGACACCTCCGGGAGACCCAGTACTTC
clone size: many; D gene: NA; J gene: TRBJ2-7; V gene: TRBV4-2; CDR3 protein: CASSPYLDSYEQYF; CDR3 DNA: TGTGCCAGCAGCCCCTACTTGGACAGCTACGAGCAGTACTTC
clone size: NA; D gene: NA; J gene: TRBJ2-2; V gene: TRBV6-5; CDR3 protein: CASRGPRNTGELFF; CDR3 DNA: TGTGCCAGCAGGGGACCCCGGAACACCGGGGAGCTGTTTTTT
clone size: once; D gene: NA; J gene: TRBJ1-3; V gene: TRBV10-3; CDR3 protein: CAISQQGNTIYF; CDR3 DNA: TGTGCCATCAGTCAACAGGGAAACACCATATATTTT
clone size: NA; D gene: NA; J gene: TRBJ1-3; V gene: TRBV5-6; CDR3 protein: CASSLGGTSGNTIYF; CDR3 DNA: TGTGCCAGCAGCCTGGGGGGTACCTCTGGAAACACCATATATTTT
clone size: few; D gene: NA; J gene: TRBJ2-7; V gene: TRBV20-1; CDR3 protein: CSARAPAYEQYF; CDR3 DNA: TGCAGTGCTAGAGCTCCCGCCTACGAGCAGTACTTC
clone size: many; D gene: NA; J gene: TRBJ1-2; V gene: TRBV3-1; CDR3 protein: CASSQDTPGGGYTF; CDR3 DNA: TGTGCCAGCAGCCAAGATACTCCGGGGGGCGGCTACACCTTC
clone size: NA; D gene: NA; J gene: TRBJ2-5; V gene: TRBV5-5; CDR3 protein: CASSFIPQETQYF; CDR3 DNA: TGTGCCAGCAGCTTCATCCCCCAAGAGACCCAGTACTTC
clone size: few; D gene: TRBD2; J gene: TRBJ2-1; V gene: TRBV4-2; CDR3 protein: CASRVAGGGGWGNEQFF; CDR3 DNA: TGTGCCAGCAGGGTCGCTGGAGGCGGGGGATGGGGCAATGAGCAGTTCTTC
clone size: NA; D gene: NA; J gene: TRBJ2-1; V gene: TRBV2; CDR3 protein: CASIGNEQFF; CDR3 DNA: TGTGCCAGCATTGGCAATGAGCAGTTCTTC
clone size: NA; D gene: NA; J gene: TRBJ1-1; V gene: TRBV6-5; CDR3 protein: CASNSVLGRGEAFF; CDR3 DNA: TGTGCCAGCAATTCCGTCCTTGGACGGGGTGAAGCTTTCTTT
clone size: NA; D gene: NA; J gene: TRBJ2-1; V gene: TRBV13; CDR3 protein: CASSTDDGTPYNEQFF; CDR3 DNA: TGTGCCAGCAGCACCGACGACGGGACACCTTACAATGAGCAGTTCTTC
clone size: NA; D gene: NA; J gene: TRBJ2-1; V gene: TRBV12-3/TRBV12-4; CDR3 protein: CASSYGLSARNEQFF; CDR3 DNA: TGTGCCAGCTCTTACGGACTTTCCGCTCGGAATGAGCAGTTCTTC
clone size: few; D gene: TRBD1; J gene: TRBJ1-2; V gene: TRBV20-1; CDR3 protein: CSATAGGAYGYTF; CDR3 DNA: TGCAGTGCTACCGCAGGGGGAGCATATGGCTACACCTTC
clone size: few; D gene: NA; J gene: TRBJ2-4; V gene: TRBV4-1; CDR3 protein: CASSQDRDEATKNIQYF; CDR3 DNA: TGCGCCAGCAGCCAAGATCGGGACGAGGCAACCAAAAACATTCAGTACTTC
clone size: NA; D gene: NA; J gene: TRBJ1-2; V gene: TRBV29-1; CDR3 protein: CSGGDTSYGYTF; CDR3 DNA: TGCAGCGGTGGGGACACGAGCTATGGCTACACCTTC
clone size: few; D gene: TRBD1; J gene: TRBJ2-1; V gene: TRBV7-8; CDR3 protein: CASSEDRERLSEQFF; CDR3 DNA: TGTGCCAGCAGCGAAGACAGGGAAAGACTTTCTGAGCAGTTCTTC
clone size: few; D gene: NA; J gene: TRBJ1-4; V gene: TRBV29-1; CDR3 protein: CSAEDSYNEKLFF; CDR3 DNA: TGCAGCGCCGAGGACAGCTATAATGAAAAACTGTTTTTT
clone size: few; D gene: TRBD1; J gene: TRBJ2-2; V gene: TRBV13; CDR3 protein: CASSPGTVGGELFF; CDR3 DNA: TGTGCCAGCAGCCCCGGGACAGTTGGAGGGGAGCTGTTTTTT
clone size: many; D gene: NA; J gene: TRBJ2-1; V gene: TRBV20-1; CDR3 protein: CSARVEKASSSYNEQFF; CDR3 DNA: TGCAGTGCTAGAGTTGAGAAGGCAAGTAGCTCCTACAATGAGCAGTTCTTC
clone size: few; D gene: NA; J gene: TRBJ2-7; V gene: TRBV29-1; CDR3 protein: CSVADPGEQYF; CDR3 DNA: TGCAGCGTTGCTGATCCGGGCGAGCAGTACTTC
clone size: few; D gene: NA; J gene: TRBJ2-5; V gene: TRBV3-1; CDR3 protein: CASGLGRTETQYF; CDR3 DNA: TGTGCCAGCGGTTTAGGAAGGACGGAGACCCAGTACTTC
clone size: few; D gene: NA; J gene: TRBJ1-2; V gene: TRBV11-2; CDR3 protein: CASSLNRGWERHYGYTF; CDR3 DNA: TGTGCCAGCAGCTTAAATCGAGGGTGGGAGAGGCACTATGGCTACACCTTC
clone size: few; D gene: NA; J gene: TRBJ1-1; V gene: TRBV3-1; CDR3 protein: CASSQARSAFF; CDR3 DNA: TGTGCCAGCAGCCAGGCACGCTCCGCTTTCTTT
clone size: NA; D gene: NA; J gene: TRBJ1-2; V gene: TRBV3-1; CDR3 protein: CASSPGDYGYTF; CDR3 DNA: TGTGCCAGCTCCCCCGGGGACTATGGCTACACCTTC
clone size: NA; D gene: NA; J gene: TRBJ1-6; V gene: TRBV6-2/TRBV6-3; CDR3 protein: CASSYIPAVASPLHF; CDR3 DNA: TGTGCCAGCAGTTATATCCCGGCGGTGGCTTCACCCCTCCACTTT